This T cell receptor beta chain originates from a study of spatial heterogeneity in lung cancer. Study results and limitations: The estimated TCR-seq coverage of tumor T cells amounted to roughly 6.7% when looking at alpha chains and about 12% when looking at beta chains. The study found that expanded intratumoral alpha and beta TCR counts tracked tumor mutation counts.

Time point reported: sample taken at primary tumor resection. The donor population consisted of just over 70 patients with untreated, early-stage non-small cell lung cancer. In each case, whole RNA from tumor, nontumor lung or frozen PBMC was sequenced unsorted. TCRdb reprocessed the 5' RACE reads via MiXCR and lists one record per CDR3 protein. The data show roughly 230 distinct CDR3 sequences, about 40% seen once. CDR1 is SGHRS, CDR2 YFSETQ, per germline. V was cut by 1 base and J by 8 bases, with 13 bases left in between. The CDR3 is made up of 14 amino acids. Notes on this clonotype: Its antigen remains unidentified. Because the library targeted alpha chains, this beta chain is an off-target read whose size means little.

The sample consisted of lung tumor tissue, taken at surgery. This clonotype originated in a female donor with early-stage non-small cell lung cancer. The chain links TRBV5-1 to TRBJ2-1, with D perhaps TRBD1 or TRBD2 (6 bases each). CDR3 sequence: CASSLRGRMDEQFF. The DNA of the CDR3 is TGCGCCAGCAGCTTGCGGGGGCGCATGGATGAGCAGTTCTTC.